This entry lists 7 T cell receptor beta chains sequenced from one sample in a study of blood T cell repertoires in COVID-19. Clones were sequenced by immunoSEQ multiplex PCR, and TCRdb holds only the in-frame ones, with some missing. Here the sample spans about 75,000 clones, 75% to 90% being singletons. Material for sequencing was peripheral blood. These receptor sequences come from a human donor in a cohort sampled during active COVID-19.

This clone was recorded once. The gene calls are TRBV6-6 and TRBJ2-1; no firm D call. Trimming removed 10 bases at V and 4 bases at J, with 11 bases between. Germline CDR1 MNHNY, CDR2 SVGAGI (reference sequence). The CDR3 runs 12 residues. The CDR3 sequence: CATEWRYNEQFF. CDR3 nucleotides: TGTGCCACAGAGTGGAGATACAATGAGCAGTTCTTC.

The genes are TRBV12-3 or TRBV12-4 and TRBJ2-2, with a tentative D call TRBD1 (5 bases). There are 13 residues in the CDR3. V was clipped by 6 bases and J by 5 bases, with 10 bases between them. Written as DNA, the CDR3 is TGTGCCAGCAGAAACGACAGTACCGGGGAGCTGTTTTTT. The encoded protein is CASRNDSTGELFF.

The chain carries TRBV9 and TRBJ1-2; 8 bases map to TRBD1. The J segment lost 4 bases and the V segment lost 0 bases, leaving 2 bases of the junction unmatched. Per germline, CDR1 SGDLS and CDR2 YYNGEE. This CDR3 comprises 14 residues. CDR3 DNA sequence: TGTGCCAGCAGCGTAGGACAGGGGCCCTATGGCTACACCTTC. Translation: CASSVGQGPYGYTF.

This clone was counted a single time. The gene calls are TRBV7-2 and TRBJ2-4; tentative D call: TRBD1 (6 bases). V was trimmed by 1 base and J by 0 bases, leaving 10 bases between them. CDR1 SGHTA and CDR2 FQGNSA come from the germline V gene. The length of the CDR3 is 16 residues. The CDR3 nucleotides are TGTGCCAGCAGCTTAGAGCCGGGACAAGCCAAAAACATTCAGTACTTC. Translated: CASSLEPGQAKNIQYF.

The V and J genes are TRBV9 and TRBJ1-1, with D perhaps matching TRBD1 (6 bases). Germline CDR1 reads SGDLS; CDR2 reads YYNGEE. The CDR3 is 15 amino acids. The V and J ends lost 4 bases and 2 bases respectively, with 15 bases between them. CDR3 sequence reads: CASSKGGEVNTEAFF. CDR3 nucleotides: TGTGCCAGCAGCAAAGGGGGGGAAGTAAACACTGAAGCTTTCTTT. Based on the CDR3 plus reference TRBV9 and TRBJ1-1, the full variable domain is DSGVTQTPKHLITATGQRVTLRCSPRSGDLSVYWYQQSLDQGLQFLIQYYNGEERAKGNILERFSAQQFPDLHSELNLSSLELGDSALYFCASSKGGEVNTEAFFGQGTRLTVV.

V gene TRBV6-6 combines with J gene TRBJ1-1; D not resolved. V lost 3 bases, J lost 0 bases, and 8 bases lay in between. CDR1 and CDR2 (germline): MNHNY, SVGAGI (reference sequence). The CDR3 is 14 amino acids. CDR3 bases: TGTGCCAGCAGTTATGCGGGGATGAACACTGAAGCTTTCTTT. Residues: CASSYAGMNTEAFF.

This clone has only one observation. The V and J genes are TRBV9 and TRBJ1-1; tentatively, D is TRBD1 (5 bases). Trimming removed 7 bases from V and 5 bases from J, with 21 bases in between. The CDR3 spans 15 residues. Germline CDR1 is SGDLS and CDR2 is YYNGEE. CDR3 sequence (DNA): TGTGCCAGCGGGAAGGGGAAGGGAGGCTGGACTGAAGCTTTCTTT. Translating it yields CASGKGKGGWTEAFF.